The rows below give T cell receptor beta chains drawn from one sample of a study of T cell repertoires in cytomegalovirus infection. Each CDR3 protein gets one entry after TCRdb re-called the reads with MiXCR. The sample shows 570,000 or so distinct CDR3 sequences, roughly 43% of them seen only once. No antigen has been identified for these receptors. Here the sequenced sample was cultured PBMCs, taken from culture after CMV antigen stimulation. These receptors all come from a human donor in good health (CMV status not recorded). Some clones in this sample may be carry-over from other donors' samples. Both conserved end residues are trimmed from each CDR3.

v_call	j_call	cdr3_aa
TRBV24-1	TRBJ1-4	ATSDPGVGNEKLF
TRBV7-9	TRBJ2-3	ASSDQGRNTQY
TRBV6-5	TRBJ2-1	ASSYSGTGPYNEQF
TRBV7-8	TRBJ2-5	ASTRTGGRETQY
TRBV7-8	TRBJ2-2	ASSTHLQGELF
TRBV7-6	TRBJ2-1	ASSLNDGEQF
TRBV2	TRBJ1-5	ASQYRGRGNQPQH
TRBV7-2	TRBJ1-2	ASSSRTGGGGYT
TRBV7-8	TRBJ1-2	ASSLVYSTNGYT
TRBV6-2/TRBV6-3	TRBJ2-3	ARTSRDRGVCTDTQY
TRBV5-5	TRBJ2-7	ASSFTLAYEQY
TRBV12-3/TRBV12-4	TRBJ1-2	ASSLRQGVYGYT
TRBV7-2	TRBJ2-7	ASSLASGITYEQY
TRBV7-6	TRBJ2-1	ASSLGVRGGTYNEQF
TRBV7-6	TRBJ2-2	ASSRWTGNTGELF
TRBV18	TRBJ2-5	ASSPGTAEETQY
TRBV19	TRBJ1-6	ASSVSGEYSPLH
TRBV3-1	TRBJ2-7	ASSQSSRSWY
TRBV6-2/TRBV6-3	TRBJ2-7	ASSSPGRAFTEQY
TRBV7-6	TRBJ2-5	ASSLAPGGTQY
TRBV19	TRBJ1-1	ASSIGRAGTEAF
TRBV7-2	TRBJ2-5	ASSSSLGTIKRQETQY
TRBV2	TRBJ2-6	ASTLIRGSGANVLT
TRBV6-1	TRBJ2-7	ASSSNTMYEQY
TRBV6-5	TRBJ2-5	ASSPSRVPETQY
TRBV4-3	TRBJ1-4	ASSQGPRGKLF
TRBV9	TRBJ1-4	ASSPGAGEKLF
TRBV7-2	TRBJ2-5	ASSPSVVRETQY
TRBV12-3/TRBV12-4	TRBJ2-1	ASIALTGDFNEQF
TRBV7-2	TRBJ1-5	ASSPSRLSNQPQH
TRBV7-2	TRBJ1-1	ASRTTLGVGTEAF
TRBV6-1	TRBJ1-1	ASSDGWTTEAF
TRBV7-6	TRBJ1-5	ATRGANRPQH
TRBV7-6	TRBJ2-1	ASSSNRVRSYNEQF
TRBV11-1	TRBJ1-6	ASRPRGQYNSPLH
TRBV19	TRBJ1-3	ASMRAARNTIY
TRBV4-3	TRBJ2-3	ASSQIRDRGSTDTQY
TRBV6-2/TRBV6-3	TRBJ2-7	ASSYGVGQYEQY
TRBV7-9	TRBJ1-4	ASRPGNEKLF
TRBV20-1	TRBJ2-7	SAVKIRDYEQY
TRBV20-1	TRBJ2-1	SARRRAGNEQF
TRBV7-2	TRBJ2-1	ATTHKGTNPYNEQF